This passage covers 30 T cell receptor beta chains from one sample sequenced in a study of human T cells and chemical hapten exposure. TCRdb re-called the RACE reads with MiXCR, one entry per CDR3 protein. The repertoire holds 65,000 or so distinct CDR3 sequences, with around 6.1% as singletons. Time point here: healthy volunteer bleed at 6 weeks. Unfractionated whole blood yielded the extracted total RNA. Sequenced sample: whole blood. Receptors were obtained from a female donor in good health. Some clones in this sample may be carry-over from other donors' samples.

Many counts were recorded for this clonotype. J is TRBJ2-7 and V is TRBV4-1, with D possibly being TRBD2 (6 bases). Between the trimmed V and J ends, which lost 0 bases and 1 base, there was a span of 13 bases. From germline, CDR1 is MGHRA and CDR2 YSYEKL. The CDR3 consists of 16 residues. CDR3 sequence reads: CASSQEPAGKSYEQYF. For the CDR3, the DNA is TGCGCCAGCAGCCAAGAACCAGCGGGCAAGTCCTACGAGCAGTACTTC.

This clonotype came up a few times. This rearrangement joins TRBV20-1 to TRBJ1-5, with D perhaps TRBD1 (5 bases). CDR1 is DFQATT and CDR2 is SNEGSKA in the germline V gene (reference sequence). V was cut by 1 base and J by 7 bases, with 17 bases left in between. This CDR3 has 15 amino acids. CDR3 in amino acids: CSARVTQADSQPQHF. The CDR3 nucleotides read TGCAGTGCTAGAGTCACACAGGCCGACTCACAGCCCCAGCATTTT.

This clonotype has just a few counts. The chain recombines TRBV12-3 or TRBV12-4 with TRBJ1-1; D is undetermined. Trimming cost V 5 bases and J 0 bases, with 10 bases left between them. The CDR3 spans 14 residues. The CDR3 nucleotides are TGTGCCAGCAGTCCTGGAGAGATGAACACTGAAGCTTTCTTT. It is translated as CASSPGEMNTEAFF.

This clonotype was detected many times. V gene TRBV25-1 combines with J gene TRBJ2-7; D is possibly TRBD1 or TRBD2 (5 bases each). The V end was cut by 5 bases, the J end by 5 bases, with 13 bases between. CDR1 and CDR2 (germline): MGHDK, SYGVNS. The CDR3 runs to 13 residues. The chain's CDR3 is CASSRVGTNEQYF. CDR3 sequence (DNA): TGTGCCAGCAGTAGGGTGGGGACCAACGAGCAGTACTTC.

This clonotype was seen repeatedly, ten times or more. The chain carries TRBV4-2 and TRBJ2-7, with 7 bases matching TRBD1. Germline trimming cut 4 bases from V and 5 bases from J; bases unmatched to any gene: 17. The germline CDR1 and CDR2 sequences are LGHNA and YNFKEQ. This CDR3 is 17 amino acids long. This chain's CDR3 is CASSPDNRQGDFNEQYF. The CDR3 DNA is TGTGCCAGCAGCCCAGACAACCGACAGGGAGATTTTAACGAGCAGTACTTC.

The table lists this clonotype with a few counts. The chain uses TRBV29-1 and TRBJ1-1; D call uncertain. V was shortened by 4 bases and J by 2 bases, with 8 bases between the two germline ends. CDR1 is SQVTM, CDR2 ANQGSEA, per germline. The CDR3 loop spans 12 amino acids. The CDR3 DNA reads TGCAGCGTTGGGGGAGTAAACACTGAAGCTTTCTTT. Its protein product is CSVGGVNTEAFF.

This clonotype has at least ten counts. The chain has TRBV10-3 and TRBJ2-7, with 9 bases aligning to TRBD1. Germline V CDR1 and CDR2: ENHRY, SYGVKD. With V trimmed by 2 bases and J by 3 bases, 5 bases remained unmatched. The CDR3 loop spans 15 amino acids. CDR3 sequence reads: CAISERTGAYYEQYF. DNA of the CDR3: TGTGCCATCAGTGAGAGGACAGGGGCCTACTACGAGCAGTACTTC.

This clonotype was seen more than once but under ten times. This chain links TRBV6-5 with TRBJ2-3; TRBD2 aligns across 12 bases. The V segment lost 11 bases and the J segment 4 bases; nucleotides outside the gene matches: 13. The CDR3 has 16 amino acids. Germline assignment: CDR1 MNHEY and CDR2 SVGAGI. The CDR3 loop is CAAGLAGGGSADTQYF. CDR3 in DNA: TGTGCCGCGGGGCTAGCGGGAGGGGGTAGTGCAGATACGCAGTATTTT.

This rearrangement joins TRBV29-1 to TRBJ1-1; D may be TRBD1 (6 bases). This CDR3 comprises 13 residues. The ends were cut back, 6 bases at V and 0 bases at J, with 11 bases in the middle. The V gene's germline CDR1 is SQVTM and CDR2 ANQGSEA. CDR3 DNA: TGCAGCGTCCCCGGGACACTGAACACTGAAGCTTTCTTT. As protein: CSVPGTLNTEAFF. Full variable domain (outside the CDR3, taken from reference TRBV29-1 and TRBJ1-1): SAVISQKPSRDICQRGTSLTIQCQVDSQVTMMFWYRQQPGQSLTLIATANQGSEATYESGFVIDKFPISRPNLTFSTLTVSNMSPEDSSIYLCSVPGTLNTEAFFGQGTRLTVV.

This clonotype was observed at least ten times. The chain joins TRBV5-1 to TRBJ2-3; possibly TRBD2 for D (5 bases). V was cut by 4 bases and J by 5 bases, with 20 bases left in between. The CDR3 loop spans 16 amino acids. The germline V gene has CDR1 SGHRS and CDR2 YFSETQ. The CDR3 bases are TGCGCCAGCAGCATGGGAGAAAGGGTCCTTGGAGATACGCAGTATTTT. Protein product: CASSMGERVLGDTQYF.

This clonotype was observed at least ten times. The chain employs TRBV12-3 or TRBV12-4 and TRBJ1-3; D is ambiguous. The V end was cut by 5 bases, the J end by 0 bases, with 8 bases between. The CDR3 loop spans 14 amino acids. The CDR3 reads CASSQTSSGNTIYF. In nucleotides, the CDR3 is TGTGCCAGCAGTCAGACTAGCTCTGGAAACACCATATATTTT.

This clonotype was recorded at least ten times. J is TRBJ2-6 and V is TRBV28, with TRBD1 matching 7 bases. This CDR3 is built from 15 residues. V shed 7 bases, J shed 0 bases, and the junction held 3 bases outside the gene matches. Germline lookup yields CDR1 MDHEN and CDR2 SYDVKM. This CDR3 is CASKAGGSGANVLTF. CDR3 in DNA: TGTGCCAGCAAGGCAGGGGGCTCTGGGGCCAACGTCCTGACTTTC.

This clonotype was recorded many times. The rearrangement uses TRBV27 and TRBJ2-5; D gene ambiguous. Per the germline V gene, CDR1 is MNHEY and CDR2 is SMNVEV (reference sequence). The CDR3 runs 13 residues. Trimming shortened V by 3 bases and J by 1 base, and 6 bases separated the two germline ends. DNA of the CDR3: TGTGCCAGCAGTTTGTCAGTCCAAGAGACCCAGTACTTC. It translates to CASSLSVQETQYF.

This clonotype was seen many times. The chain uses TRBV20-1 and TRBJ1-5, with unresolved D. The length of the CDR3 is 13 residues. Germline V gene sequence: CDR1 DFQATT, CDR2 SNEGSKA (reference sequence). V shed 2 bases and J shed 2 bases, with 7 bases lying between them. CDR3 region: CSARKSGNQPQHF. The CDR3 DNA is TGCAGTGCTAGAAAATCGGGCAATCAGCCCCAGCATTTT.

This chain connects TRBV19 to TRBJ1-1; 12 positions match TRBD1. Germline CDR1 reads LNHDA; CDR2 reads SQIVND (reference sequence). J was trimmed by 4 bases and V by 4 bases; bases with no gene match: 19. CDR3 length equals 20 residues. The CDR3 DNA follows: TGTGCCAGTAGTACCACCCGGGACAGGGGGCTATTCGGAGAAAGCACTGAAGCTTTCTTT. This translates into CASSTTRDRGLFGESTEAFF.

This clonotype has a count of ten or more. The chain uses TRBV29-1 and TRBJ2-5; 8 bases fit TRBD1. V lost 7 bases and J lost 3; bases outside the gene matches: 13. CDR3 length equals 15 residues. CDR1 is SQVTM, CDR2 ANQGSEA, per germline. CDR3 sequence: CSGTTGTGAEETQYF. The CDR3 bases are TGCAGCGGCACGACCGGGACAGGCGCGGAAGAGACCCAGTACTTC.

In its sample, this clonotype was seen many times. The rearrangement links TRBV25-1 to TRBJ2-7; perhaps D is TRBD1 or TRBD2 (5 bases each). Germline CDR1 MGHDK, CDR2 SYGVNS. CDR3 length equals 13 residues. Trimming left V 6 bases short and J 3 bases short, with 12 bases between. This CDR3 is CASSDGAVYEQYF. The CDR3 coding sequence is TGTGCCAGCAGCGACGGGGCAGTCTACGAGCAGTACTTC.

This clonotype was seen ten or more times. This chain links TRBV30 with TRBJ1-4; TRBD1 is a possible D gene (5 bases). V lost 2 bases and J lost 7, with 11 bases in between. Germline V CDR1 and CDR2: GTSNPN, SVGIG (reference sequence). The CDR3 is 13 amino acids. The CDR3 DNA reads TGTGCCTGGAGTTTGCAGGGAAGTGAAAAACTGTTTTTT. Its protein is CAWSLQGSEKLFF.

This rearrangement joins TRBV5-1 to TRBJ2-1; no firm D call. The germline gives CDR1 SGHRS, CDR2 YFSETQ. The CDR3 runs to 15 residues. Trimming took 1 base from V and 6 from J, leaving 14 bases between them. The CDR3: CASSLSGQSGNEQFF. The CDR3 nucleotides read TGCGCCAGCAGCTTGTCGGGCCAATCGGGCAATGAGCAGTTCTTC. Full variable domain (missing parts from reference TRBV5-1 and TRBJ2-1): KAGVTQTPRYLIKTRGQQVTLSCSPISGHRSVSWYQQTPGQGLQFLFEYFSETQRNKGNFPGRFSGRQFSNSRSEMNVSTLELGDSALYLCASSLSGQSGNEQFFGPGTRLTVL.

This clonotype was seen ten or more times. The chain employs TRBV2 and TRBJ1-5; TRBD1 agrees at 10 bases. The germline CDR1 and CDR2 sequences are SNHLY and FYNNEI. The CDR3 is made up of 13 amino acids. With V trimmed by 8 bases and J by 5 bases, 3 bases remained unmatched. CDR3 nucleotide sequence: TGTGCCAGCGGGACAGGGGATCATCAGCCCCAGCATTTT. Amino acid sequence: CASGTGDHQPQHF.

The chain combines TRBV7-2 with TRBJ2-7, with a weak D call TRBD2 (6 bases). Germline V lookup: CDR1 SGHTA, CDR2 FQGNSA. The CDR3 totals 12 residues. The V end lost 6 bases, the J end lost 7 bases, and 13 bases lay between the germline ends. The CDR3 DNA reads TGTGCCAGCAGATCCAGGGCGGGAGAGCAGTACTTC. It specifies CASRSRAGEQYF.

Ten or more counts support this clonotype. The rearrangement joins TRBV27 to TRBJ1-5; no reliable D call. The ends were cut back, 8 bases at V and 4 bases at J, with 6 bases in the middle. The CDR3 is 11 residues long. Looked up from germline, CDR1 is MNHEY and CDR2 is SMNVEV (reference sequence). The DNA of the CDR3 is TGTGCCAGCGGAGTGAATCAGCCCCAGCATTTT. As protein: CASGVNQPQHF.

This clonotype was detected ten times or more. The chain has TRBV3-1 and TRBJ2-7; 8 bases map to TRBD1. Germline V gene data show CDR1 as LGHDT and CDR2 as YNNKEL (reference sequence). The CDR3 covers 13 residues. With 5 bases clipped from V and 7 bases from J, the junction kept 7 bases outside the gene matches. CDR3 sequence: CASSFRGRGEQYF. The CDR3 DNA reads TGTGCCAGCAGCTTCAGGGGGCGAGGGGAGCAGTACTTC.

The chain carries TRBV19 and TRBJ2-3; 8 bases map to TRBD2. The CDR3 sequence is 15 residues long. Trimming cost V 4 bases and J 6 bases; bases outside gene matches: 9. CDR1 is LNHDA and CDR2 is SQIVND in the germline V gene (reference sequence). CDR3 sequence (DNA): TGTGCCAGTAGTACCGTGGCGGGAGGAACGGATACGCAGTATTTT. Its translation: CASSTVAGGTDTQYF. Supplemented by reference TRBV19 and TRBJ2-3, the full variable domain reads DGGITQSPKYLFRKEGQNVTLSCEQNLNHDAMYWYRQDPGQGLRLIYYSQIVNDFQKGDIAEGYSVSREKKESFPLTVTSAQKNPTAFYLCASSTVAGGTDTQYFGPGTRLTVL.

This clonotype has ten or more counts. The chain employs TRBV2 and TRBJ2-3, with TRBD1 matching over 8 bases. This CDR3 has 15 residues. The trim removed 4 bases at V and 3 bases at J, leaving 6 bases unmatched. Germline V gene lookup returns CDR1 SNHLY and CDR2 FYNNEI. DNA of the CDR3: TGTGCCAGCAGTGGCAGGGGGCATCAGACAGATACGCAGTATTTT. Protein product: CASSGRGHQTDTQYF.

This clonotype has a count of ten or more. This rearrangement joins TRBV7-9 to TRBJ2-3, with D maybe TRBD1 (6 bases). CDR1 SEHNR and CDR2 FQNEAQ come from the germline V gene (reference sequence). With 2 bases removed from V and 0 bases from J, the gap between germline ends came to 6 bases. The CDR3 covers 14 residues. This CDR3 reads CASSLQGSTDTQYF. The CDR3 bases are TGTGCCAGCAGCTTACAGGGGAGCACAGATACGCAGTATTTT.

Only a few counts were recorded for this clonotype. V is TRBV24-1 and J is TRBJ1-1, with D possibly matching TRBD1 (6 bases). This CDR3 comprises 17 residues. Trimming removed 0 bases at V and 1 base at J, with 14 bases between. Germline V CDR1 and CDR2: KGHDR, SFDVKD. The chain's CDR3 is CATSDLPRTVWNTEAFF. Here the CDR3 DNA reads TGTGCCACCAGTGATTTGCCCCGGACAGTTTGGAACACTGAAGCTTTCTTT.

This clonotype occurred a few times. The chain combines TRBV5-4 with TRBJ2-3, with D unresolved. The CDR3 spans 13 residues. Germline assignment: CDR1 SGHNT and CDR2 YYREEE (reference sequence). V lost 0 bases to trimming and J lost 2 bases, with 4 bases between them. CDR3 coding DNA: TGTGCCAGCAGCTTGGACTACACAGATACGCAGTATTTT. Residues: CASSLDYTDTQYF.

In this sample, this clonotype turned up a few times. The chain uses TRBV28 and TRBJ1-3; D call uncertain. V was clipped by 1 base and J by 1 base, with 8 bases between them. The CDR3 length is 15 residues. CDR1 and CDR2 from the germline V gene are MDHEN and SYDVKM. CDR3 sequence (DNA): TGTGCCAGCAGTTTATACAAGGCGTCTGGAAACACCATATATTTT. It codes for CASSLYKASGNTIYF.

V gene TRBV29-1 combines with J gene TRBJ2-7; TRBD2 matches 8 bases. Germline CDR1 reads SQVTM; CDR2 reads ANQGSEA. Losses at the gene ends were 7 bases for V and 5 bases for J; bases not matched to a gene: 13. This CDR3 is 14 amino acids long. The CDR3 nucleotides are TGCAGCGCACTCGACGGGAGGGTTCGCGACGAGCAGTACTTC. Translated, it gives CSALDGRVRDEQYF.